This TCR beta chain was documented in a study of cytomegalovirus exposure and HLA in healthy donors. Study-wide context: Early release data held tens of millions of unique TCRs from HLA-typed donors. Regarding the study as a whole: The authors listed 164 TCR beta chains as cytomegalovirus-associated.

Unmatched junction bases numbered 8, after V lost 0 bases and J lost 6 bases. The CDR3 totals 15 residues. CDR1 is SGHTS and CDR2 is YDEGEE in the germline V gene. Primers included in the PCR were 60 Vbeta and 13 Jbeta primers. Here immunoSEQ multiplex PCR was the method, and the copy in TCRdb shows in-frame clones only, minus some. Of approximately 150,000 clones in the sample, 77% are singletons; the top ten hold around 1.5%. A remark on this clone: The antigen is unknown.

The sequence came from a female donor in good health and CMV-seronegative. The chain joins TRBV5-8 to TRBJ2-7; 8 bases match TRBD1. What was sequenced was PBMCs. The CDR3 nucleotides read TGTGCCAGCAGCTTGGCCCCTGACAGGGGTAGCGAGCAGTACTTC. It translates to CASSLAPDRGSEQYF.